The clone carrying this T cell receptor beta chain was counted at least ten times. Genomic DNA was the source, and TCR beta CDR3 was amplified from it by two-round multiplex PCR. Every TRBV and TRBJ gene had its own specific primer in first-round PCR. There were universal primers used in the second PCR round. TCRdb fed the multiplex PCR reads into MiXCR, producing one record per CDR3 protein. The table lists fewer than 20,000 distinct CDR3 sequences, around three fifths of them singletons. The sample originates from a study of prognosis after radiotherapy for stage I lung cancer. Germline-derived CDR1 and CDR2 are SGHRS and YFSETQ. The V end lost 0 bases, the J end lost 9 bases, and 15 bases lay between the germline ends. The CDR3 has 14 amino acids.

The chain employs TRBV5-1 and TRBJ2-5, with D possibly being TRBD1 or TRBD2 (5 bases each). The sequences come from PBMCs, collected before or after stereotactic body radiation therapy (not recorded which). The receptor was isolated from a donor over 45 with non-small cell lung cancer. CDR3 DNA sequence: TGCGCCAGCAGCTTGGGGGGGACGGCGAGGCCCCAGTACTTC. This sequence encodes CASSLGGTARPQYF.